These T cell receptor beta chains were read from a single sample in a study of beta chain features in type 1 diabetes. The protocol was immunoSEQ multiplex PCR, while the TCRdb copy is restricted to in-frame clones and leaves out a portion. This table holds more than 250,000 clones, roughly 20% found once. Specimen: naive CD4+ T cells from blood. Receptors were obtained from a woman in her forties with type 1 diabetes. CDR3s include the opening cysteine and the closing phenylalanine or tryptophan.

cdr3_length: 13
v_call: TRBV4-3
j_call: TRBJ2-3
cdr3_aa: CASSQQNTDTQYF

cdr3_length: 14
v_call: TRBV19
j_call: TRBJ2-1
cdr3_aa: CASSVQGAYNEQFF

cdr3_length: 14
v_call: TRBV4-1
j_call: TRBJ2-1
cdr3_aa: CASSQPTSYNEQFF

cdr3_length: 15
v_call: TRBV4-3
j_call: TRBJ1-2
cdr3_aa: CASSQGWGPDYGYTF

cdr3_length: 15
v_call: TRBV5-1
j_call: TRBJ2-1
cdr3_aa: CASSLIAAMFSEQFF

cdr3_length: 13
v_call: TRBV10-3
j_call: TRBJ2-5
cdr3_aa: CAISNGQGETQYF

cdr3_length: 15
v_call: TRBV27
j_call: TRBJ2-7
cdr3_aa: CASSPRTGGSYEQYF

cdr3_length: 17
v_call: TRBV4-3
j_call: TRBJ2-4
cdr3_aa: CASSQATSGTAKNIQYF

cdr3_length: 16
v_call: TRBV4-2
j_call: TRBJ2-2
cdr3_aa: CASRGSGRLNTGELFF

cdr3_length: 15
v_call: TRBV4-3
j_call: TRBJ2-7
cdr3_aa: CASSQDLGWGGEQYF

cdr3_length: 16
v_call: TRBV7-9
j_call: TRBJ2-4
cdr3_aa: CASSPTPGLAKNIQYF

cdr3_length: 13
v_call: TRBV4-3
j_call: TRBJ2-1
cdr3_aa: CASSQALEDEQFF

cdr3_length: 14
v_call: TRBV28
j_call: TRBJ1-4
cdr3_aa: CASSLREGDEKLFF

cdr3_length: 15
v_call: TRBV9
j_call: TRBJ2-1
cdr3_aa: CASSVVEGSYNEQFF

cdr3_length: 14
v_call: TRBV5-1
j_call: TRBJ1-2
cdr3_aa: CASSLDGANYGYTF

cdr3_length: 16
v_call: TRBV25-1
j_call: TRBJ1-2
cdr3_aa: CASSGLSFQLNYGYTF